This note documents a single TCR beta chain sequence. This sample is part of a study of blood T cell repertoires in COVID-19. Clones were read by immunoSEQ multiplex PCR, and TCRdb kept only the in-frame ones, dropping some. The table includes around 260,000 clones, 75% to 90% detected once. The sequenced material came from peripheral blood. The TCR sequence derives from a woman in her thirties or forties who had recovered from COVID-19.

The CDR3 region has the DNA TGTGCCAGCTCACCATCGAGGCAGGGCACCACCTACGAGCAGTACTTC. Amino acids: CASSPSRQGTTYEQYF. This chain joins TRBV18 and TRBJ2-7; D may be TRBD1 (5 bases). Trimming left V 2 bases short and J 2 bases short, with 16 bases between. Germline lookup yields CDR1 KGHSH and CDR2 LQKENI. This CDR3 spans 16 amino acids.